This T cell receptor (beta chain) was documented in a study of siplizumab effects on memory and regulatory T cells. This CDR3 is 13 amino acids long. From germline, CDR1 is MNHEY and CDR2 SVGAGI. V shed 5 bases and J shed 8 bases, with 15 bases lying between them. The method was immunoSEQ multiplex PCR; TCRdb's version includes in-frame clones alone and lacks a portion of them. The table includes some 100,000 clones, about 90% detected once. The chain links TRBV6-5 to TRBJ1-2; D gene ambiguous. Input material: CD4+ T cells sorted from blood. The receptor was isolated from a human donor in good health. Some clones in this sample may be carry-over from other donors' samples. The CDR3 here is CASSPNPATGYTF. CDR3 coding DNA: TGTGCCAGCAGTCCAAATCCCGCGACGGGCTACACCTTC.